Shown below are 2 T cell receptor beta chains from a single sample sequenced in a study of identical twins. TCRdb passed the 5' RACE reads through MiXCR, listing each CDR3 protein once. The sample includes hundreds of thousands of distinct CDR3 sequences, roughly 12% of them seen just once. These records were also assigned to another study, of yellow fever vaccine responses in identical twins.

Sample: PBMCs. The receptor source for this set is a woman aged 18-35 years in good health.

This clonotype has at least ten counts. This chain connects TRBV11-2 to TRBJ2-7; tentative D call: TRBD1 (7 bases). CDR3 length: 16 residues. Trimming took 2 bases from V and 4 from J, leaving 18 bases between them. Germline V gene data show CDR1 as SGHAT and CDR2 as FQNNGV. The CDR3 reads CASSLTRTGGVYEQYF. CDR3 nucleotide sequence: TGTGCCAGCAGCTTAACCCGGACAGGAGGGGTTTACGAGCAGTACTTC.

The chain uses TRBV6-1 and TRBJ1-1; a weak D match, TRBD1 (5 bases). The V gene's germline CDR1 is MNHNS and CDR2 SASEGT. CDR3 length equals 14 residues. V lost 5 bases to trimming and J lost 5 bases, with 15 bases between them. CDR3 DNA: TGTGCCAGCAGTCAGACGTCGGGGGTAACTGAAGCTTTCTTT. Its translation is CASSQTSGVTEAFF.